Listed here are 24 T cell receptor beta chains from one sample, sequenced in a study of T-cell memory formation after mild COVID-19. TCRdb called the 5' RACE reads again in MiXCR, with one record for every CDR3 protein. The data contain tens of thousands of distinct CDR3 sequences, about 12% of them singletons. Source material: PBMCs or a T cell subset sorted from them (not recorded which). The receptors shown here come from an adult woman who had mild COVID-19 (a few samples of this study predate the infection). Cell type and time point are not known.

This clonotype was found a few times. V gene TRBV5-4 combines with J gene TRBJ2-5; 9 bases map to TRBD2. CDR1 and CDR2 (germline): SGHNT, YYREEE (reference sequence). The J segment lost 4 bases and the V segment lost 5 bases, leaving 9 bases of the junction unmatched. There are 15 residues in the CDR3. The CDR3: CASSGGVAGVETQYF. CDR3 sequence (DNA): TGTGCCAGCAGTGGCGGGGTAGCGGGAGTAGAGACCCAGTACTTC.

In its sample, this clonotype was seen a few times. The J gene is TRBJ2-7, the V gene TRBV7-2; D is possibly TRBD1 (8 bases). The CDR3 spans 16 residues. CDR1 and CDR2 from the germline V gene are SGHTA and FQGNSA. The V end lost 5 bases, the J end lost 3 bases, and 20 bases lay between the germline ends. The CDR3 reads CASSPTGGTGYYEQYF. As DNA, the CDR3 is TGTGCCAGCAGCCCTACCGGGGGGACAGGTTACTACGAGCAGTACTTC.

The chain is built from TRBV20-1 and TRBJ2-3; D gene uncertain. Germline loops: CDR1 DFQATT, CDR2 SNEGSKA (reference sequence). The germline V and J ends were trimmed by 8 bases and 3 bases, with 12 bases remaining between them. The CDR3 spans 12 residues. CDR3 sequence reads: CSPIEETDTQYF. The CDR3 DNA follows: TGCAGTCCTATTGAGGAAACAGATACGCAGTATTTT.

This clonotype was seen ten or more times. The V and J genes are TRBV29-1 and TRBJ2-3; D tentatively fits TRBD1 or TRBD2 (5 bases each). Germline V gene data show CDR1 as SQVTM and CDR2 as ANQGSEA. The CDR3 runs 16 residues. Trimming took off 6 bases at V and 2 bases at J, with 21 bases between the two ends. The CDR3 loop reads CSVNGPRDGPTDTQYF. The CDR3, as DNA: TGCAGCGTAAACGGTCCCCGGGACGGACCCACAGATACGCAGTATTTT.

This clonotype was detected a few times. This chain joins TRBV7-9 and TRBJ2-5, with D possibly being TRBD1 (6 bases). This CDR3 contains 15 residues. V was pared by 5 bases and J by 5 bases, with 18 bases between. From germline, CDR1 is SEHNR and CDR2 FQNEAQ (reference sequence). The CDR3 bases are TGTGCCAGCAGCGACACCAGGGGCCCCTTTGAGACCCAGTACTTC. Translating it yields CASSDTRGPFETQYF.

The sample holds a few counts of this clonotype. This chain's CDR3 is CASSPGQGDEQYF. The CDR3 coding sequence is TGTGCCAGCAGCCCAGGACAGGGCGACGAGCAGTACTTC. The chain is built from TRBV7-6 and TRBJ2-7, with 8 bases identical to TRBD1. This CDR3 has 13 residues. Germline loops: CDR1 SGHVS, CDR2 FNYEAQ. Trimming at V came to 5 bases and at J to 5 bases, leaving 5 bases not matched to a gene.

In this sample, this clonotype turned up a few times. The genes are TRBV6-2 or TRBV6-3 and TRBJ2-7, with 7 bases aligning to TRBD1. V was pared by 7 bases and J by 5 bases, with 11 bases of the junction left unmatched. The CDR3 sequence is 14 residues long. Germline V gives CDR1 MNHEY, CDR2 SVGEGT. The CDR3 protein is CASTDDRERHEQYF. CDR3 sequence (DNA): TGTGCCAGCACCGACGACAGGGAACGACACGAGCAGTACTTC.

The V and J genes are TRBV7-9 and TRBJ2-7; either TRBD1 or TRBD2 may fit D (5 bases each). Trimming pared 2 bases from V and 3 bases from J, leaving 17 bases between. Germline V lookup: CDR1 SEHNR, CDR2 FQNEAQ (reference sequence). The CDR3 length is 16 residues. CDR3 DNA: TGTGCCAGCAGCTTATGGGACGACACAGACCGCTACGAGCAGTACTTC. This translates into CASSLWDDTDRYEQYF.

This clonotype occurred a few times. J is TRBJ2-7 and V is TRBV7-6; 13 bases align to TRBD2. The germline CDR1 and CDR2 sequences are SGHVS and FNYEAQ. CDR3 length equals 15 residues. V lost 5 bases to trimming and J lost 6 bases; unmatched junction nucleotides: 7. The CDR3 reads CASSARLAGGFEQYF. The CDR3 nucleotides read TGTGCCAGCAGCGCCCGACTAGCGGGGGGTTTCGAGCAGTACTTC.

This clonotype has only a few counts. The rearrangement uses TRBV4-1 and TRBJ2-7; D is uncertain. CDR3 length equals 17 residues. From germline, CDR1 is MGHRA and CDR2 YSYEKL. The V gene lost 4 bases and the J gene lost 0 bases, with 19 bases spanning the gap. The CDR3 sequence: CASSPNSGQAISYEQYF. CDR3 DNA: TGCGCCAGCAGCCCCAATTCCGGGCAGGCGATCTCCTACGAGCAGTACTTC.

With regard to this clonotype: A much bigger clone sits one base away, suggesting this may be a read error. The V call is TRBV11-2, the J call TRBJ2-3; 10 positions match TRBD2. This CDR3 comprises 17 residues. The germline CDR1 and CDR2 sequences are SGHAT and FQNNGV. The CDR3 bases are TGTGCCAGCAGCTTAAGTGCTAGCGGGAGTCTATCTGATACGAAGTATTTT. Amino acid sequence: CASSLSASGSLSDTKYF.

The chain joins TRBV12-3 or TRBV12-4 to TRBJ2-5; D ambiguous. This CDR3 contains 12 residues. V lost 3 bases, J lost 3 bases, and 5 bases lay in between. CDR3 coding DNA: TGTGCCAGCAGTTTCTTGGAAGAGACCCAGTACTTC. Protein sequence: CASSFLEETQYF.

This clonotype was picked up a small number of times. The rearrangement links TRBV12-3 or TRBV12-4 to TRBJ2-5; 9 bases match TRBD1. Losses at the gene ends were 3 bases for V and 3 bases for J; bases not matched to a gene: 2. CDR3 size: 14 residues. CDR3 in amino acids: CASSFRDREETQYF. The DNA of the CDR3 is TGTGCCAGCAGTTTCCGGGACAGGGAAGAGACCCAGTACTTC.

The genes are TRBV5-1 and TRBJ1-2; 11 nucleotides match TRBD1. Germline-derived CDR1 and CDR2 are SGHRS and YFSETQ. The length of the CDR3 is 15 residues. V was pared by 4 bases and J by 4 bases, with 6 bases of the junction left unmatched. This chain's CDR3 is CASSPDRGLGYGYTF. CDR3 nucleotide sequence: TGCGCCAGCAGCCCGGACAGGGGGCTCGGCTATGGCTACACCTTC.

V usage is TRBV5-1 and J usage is TRBJ2-3; D perhaps matches TRBD1 (5 bases). Germline CDR1 is SGHRS and CDR2 is YFSETQ. The CDR3 totals 15 residues. The ends were cut back, 4 bases at V and 3 bases at J, with 15 bases in the middle. The CDR3 bases are TGCGCCAGCAGCCCGGTTGGACAAACTACAGATACGCAGTATTTT. This encodes CASSPVGQTTDTQYF.

V and J are TRBV13 and TRBJ2-5; a weak D match, TRBD2 (5 bases). Germline lookup yields CDR1 PRHDT and CDR2 FYEKMQ (reference sequence). The CDR3 is 13 residues long. Trimming left V 3 bases short and J 7 bases short, with 12 bases between. CDR3 region: CASSFWAEGTQYF. The CDR3, as DNA: TGTGCCAGCAGCTTCTGGGCTGAGGGGACCCAGTACTTC.

The chain links TRBV5-4 to TRBJ2-2, with TRBD1 identical over 7 bases. The J segment lost 0 bases and the V segment lost 4 bases, leaving 6 bases of the junction unmatched. Germline CDR1 reads SGHNT; CDR2 reads YYREEE (reference sequence). This CDR3 contains 16 residues. The CDR3 region is CASSEWTGPNTGELFF. The CDR3 nucleotides are TGTGCCAGCAGCGAGTGGACAGGACCGAACACCGGGGAGCTGTTTTTT.

This clonotype was counted at least ten times. V and J are TRBV24-1 and TRBJ2-5; the match to TRBD2 covers 13 bases. The CDR3 totals 17 residues. CDR1 is KGHDR, CDR2 SFDVKD, per germline. The V gene end was trimmed by 4 bases and the J gene end by 2 bases; junction bases not matched to a gene: 6. The CDR3 protein is CATSEGGTSGIQETQYF. The CDR3, as DNA: TGTGCCACCAGTGAGGGGGGGACTAGCGGGATACAAGAGACCCAGTACTTC.

This clonotype has more than one count but fewer than ten. The CDR3 DNA reads as TGCGCCAGCAGCCTAGGACTAGCGGGAGTCGAGTCCACAGATACGCAGTATTTT. Encoded protein: CASSLGLAGVESTDTQYF. The V gene is TRBV5-1, the J gene TRBJ2-3, with 13 bases matching TRBD2. CDR1 is SGHRS and CDR2 is YFSETQ in the germline V gene. CDR3 size: 18 residues. V lost 4 bases and J lost 2; bases outside the gene matches: 10.

This clonotype was observed at least ten times. V usage is TRBV4-3 and J usage is TRBJ2-7; maybe TRBD1 (5 bases). CDR3 length: 17 residues. Trimming left V 0 bases short and J 2 bases short, with 17 bases between. The V gene's germline CDR1 is LGHNA and CDR2 YSLEER. CDR3 in amino acids: CASSQDRIDSLTYEQYF. DNA of the CDR3: TGCGCCAGCAGCCAAGACCGAATAGACAGCCTTACCTACGAGCAGTACTTC.

This clonotype came up many times. The rearrangement joins TRBV5-1 to TRBJ2-1; 8 bases are shared with TRBD1. V was pared by 0 bases and J by 6 bases, with 14 bases of the junction left unmatched. Germline loops: CDR1 SGHRS, CDR2 YFSETQ. The CDR3 covers 18 residues. The CDR3 DNA sequence: TGCGCCAGCAGCTTGGGGACAGGGCTTTACGACTCCGGCAATGAGCAGTTCTTC. Its protein is CASSLGTGLYDSGNEQFF.

V gene TRBV15 combines with J gene TRBJ1-5, with D possibly TRBD1 on 5 matching bases. V gave up 5 bases and J gave up 2 bases, with 13 bases separating them. CDR1 is LNHNV, CDR2 YYDKDF, per germline (reference sequence). This CDR3 is 15 amino acids long. Here the CDR3 reads CATSPTRDGNQPQHF. The CDR3, as DNA: TGTGCCACCAGCCCAACCCGGGACGGCAATCAGCCCCAGCATTTT.

This clonotype has more than one count but fewer than ten. The V call is TRBV6-6, the J call TRBJ2-7; D is possibly TRBD1 (5 bases). The CDR3 has 16 residues. V was trimmed by 5 bases and J by 4 bases, leaving 21 bases between them. Germline CDR1 is MNHNY and CDR2 is SVGAGI (reference sequence). Here the CDR3 reads CASSPAGPGWGYEQYF. The CDR3 nucleotides are TGTGCCAGCAGTCCGGCAGGGCCGGGCTGGGGTTACGAGCAGTACTTC.

This clonotype showed up just a few times. The V call is TRBV12-3 or TRBV12-4, the J call TRBJ1-2, with D unclear. The CDR3 is 13 amino acids. Trimming shortened V by 2 bases and J by 5 bases, and 9 bases separated the two germline ends. The CDR3 reads CASSLKRQYGYTF. DNA of the CDR3: TGTGCCAGCAGTTTAAAACGTCAATATGGCTACACCTTC.